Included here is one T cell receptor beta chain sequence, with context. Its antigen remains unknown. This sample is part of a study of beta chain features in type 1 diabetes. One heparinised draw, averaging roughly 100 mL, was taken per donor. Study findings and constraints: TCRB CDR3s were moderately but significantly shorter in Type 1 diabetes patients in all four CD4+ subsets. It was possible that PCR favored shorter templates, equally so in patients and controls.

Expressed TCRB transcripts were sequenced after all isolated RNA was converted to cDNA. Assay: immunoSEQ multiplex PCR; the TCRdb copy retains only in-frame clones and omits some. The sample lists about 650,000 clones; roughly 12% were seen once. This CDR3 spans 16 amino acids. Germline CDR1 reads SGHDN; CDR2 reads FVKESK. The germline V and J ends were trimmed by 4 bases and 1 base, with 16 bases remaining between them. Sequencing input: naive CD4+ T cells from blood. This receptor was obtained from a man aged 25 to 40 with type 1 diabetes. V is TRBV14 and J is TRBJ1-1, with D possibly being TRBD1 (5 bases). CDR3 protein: CASSPVRGPTNTEAFF. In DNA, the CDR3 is TGTGCCAGCAGCCCCGTCCGGGGCCCGACGAACACTGAAGCTTTCTTT.